These 6 T cell receptor beta chains came from one sample sequenced in a study of shared clonotypes between healthy human individuals. Clones were sequenced by immunoSEQ multiplex PCR, and TCRdb holds only the in-frame ones, with some missing. The profile shows 400,000 to 600,000 clones, approximately 95% of them singletons. Sequencing input: naive CD4+ T cells sorted from blood. Stated subset: CD45RA+ positively selected. Source of these receptors: a woman aged 30 to 39 in good health.

This rearrangement joins TRBV2 to TRBJ1-5; D remains ambiguous. The CDR3 has 13 amino acids. Germline V CDR1 and CDR2: SNHLY, FYNNEI. Trimming left V 6 bases short and J 4 bases short, with 10 bases between. The CDR3 here is CASRFRLNQPQHF. The CDR3 nucleotides read TGTGCCAGCAGGTTTCGTCTGAATCAGCCCCAGCATTTT.

This clone was seen a single time. The rearrangement links TRBV11-2 to TRBJ1-4; 11 bases are shared with TRBD1. The CDR3 is 17 residues long. Unmatched junction bases numbered 8, after V lost 5 bases and J lost 3 bases. CDR1 and CDR2 (germline): SGHAT, FQNNGV. The CDR3 loop is CASSPRTGGRANEKLFF. CDR3 nucleotide sequence: TGTGCCAGCAGCCCCCGGACAGGGGGCCGGGCTAATGAAAAACTGTTTTTT.

This clone was recorded only once. The chain recombines TRBV19 with TRBJ2-1, with 10 bases lining up with TRBD1. This CDR3 has 18 amino acids. Germline V gene lookup returns CDR1 LNHDA and CDR2 SQIVND (reference sequence). Trimming took 5 bases from V and 2 from J; bases not matched to a gene: 12. For the CDR3, the DNA is TGTGCCAGTAGTTTCAGGGCCTTGGGACAGGGGACCTACAATGAGCAGTTCTTC. It is translated as CASSFRALGQGTYNEQFF.

The chain links TRBV9 to TRBJ2-1; 8 bases match TRBD2. The germline gives CDR1 SGDLS, CDR2 YYNGEE. The length of the CDR3 is 17 residues. V was clipped by 5 bases and J by 4 bases; unmatched bases: 14. CDR3 sequence: CASSDNTGLGGYNEQFF. The CDR3 DNA reads TGTGCCAGCAGTGATAATACGGGACTAGGGGGGTACAATGAGCAGTTCTTC.

V and J are TRBV7-7 and TRBJ2-7, with a tentative D call TRBD2 (5 bases). CDR3 length: 13 residues. Germline lookup yields CDR1 SSHAT and CDR2 FNYEAQ (reference sequence). Trimming left V 5 bases short and J 3 bases short, with 11 bases between. The CDR3 nucleotides are TGTGCCAGCAGCCCGGACGGAGGCTACGAGCAGTACTTC. It encodes CASSPDGGYEQYF.

The chain uses TRBV9 and TRBJ2-7, with a weak D call TRBD2 (6 bases). The CDR3 totals 13 residues. V was shortened by 8 bases and J by 4 bases, with 16 bases between the two germline ends. Germline CDR1 SGDLS, CDR2 YYNGEE. CDR3: CASPHSRGYEQYF. The CDR3 DNA is TGTGCCAGTCCCCATTCCCGGGGGTACGAGCAGTACTTC.